This T cell receptor beta chain was captured by sequencing in a study of control samples from healthy donors and cancer patients (dated by TCRdb to 2019 to 2021). To prepare the library, the immunoSEQ multiplex PCR assay was applied. TCRdb limited this immuneACCESS table to in-frame rearrangements with V and J called. A share of clones is missing; checked studies link under half to unresolved V genes, and the rest is unexplained. The sample data list some 100,000 clones, and 85% to 90% of these were observed just once. The biggest ten clones account for around 1.3% of the sample. The CDR3 spans 12 residues, from the cysteine through the phenylalanine. Left in the record is the CDR3 DNA by itself, 36 bases read in frame from the first base. Points on this clone: Its antigen target is currently unknown. Base qualities were left out, and no much larger clone turns up one base away.

The sequence was obtained from a woman in her 50s in good health. The rearrangement joined TRBV21-1 to TRBJ1-1. TRBV21-1 is designated a pseudogene. Sequencing was done on a sample of blood. The sequence in DNA is TGTGCCAGCCTACGGGGGAACACTGAAGCTTTCTTT. Its translation is CASLRGNTEAFF.